The 30 T cell receptor beta chains given below trace back to one sample, sequenced in a study of vaccination effects on CD4 cells after COVID-19. Sequencing in the ViraFEST assay came after antigen-specific CD4+ T cells had been expanded with viral peptide pools, which were used to stimulate PBMC. Having been cultured for about 10 days, the cells underwent CD4+ T cell isolation. In the vaccine recipients, nucleocapsid antibodies were negative and there was no prior SARS-CoV-2 infection. The protocol was immunoSEQ multiplex PCR, while the TCRdb copy is restricted to in-frame clones and leaves out a portion. Among tens of thousands of clones, around 72% were seen once, and the ten largest hold roughly 27%. No cognate antigen is known for these TCRs. Sequenced material: CD4+ T cells from PBMCs cultured with HCoV-NL63 spike peptides, taken before COVID-19 vaccination. All receptors come from a human donor who received a COVID-19 vaccine.

This clone was counted between two and nine times. V usage is TRBV7-3 and J usage is TRBJ2-7; perhaps D is TRBD1 or TRBD2 (6 bases each). Looked up from germline, CDR1 is SGHTA and CDR2 is FQGTGA. There are 14 residues in the CDR3. Trimming stripped 3 bases from V and 5 bases from J, with 14 bases between. This CDR3 is CASSLGGLRNEQYF. CDR3 coding DNA: TGTGCCAGCAGCTTGGGGGGCTTAAGGAACGAGCAGTACTTC.

The V call is TRBV15, the J call TRBJ1-4, with D possibly matching TRBD1 (6 bases). Germline-derived CDR1 and CDR2 are LNHNV and YYDKDF (reference sequence). This CDR3 region has 15 residues. V was shortened by 3 bases and J by 6 bases, with 14 bases between the two germline ends. CDR3: CATSSLQGKYEKLFF. DNA of the CDR3: TGTGCCACCAGCAGTTTGCAGGGGAAGTATGAAAAACTGTTTTTT.

This clone showed up just once. The V gene is TRBV5-5, the J gene TRBJ1-4; tentative D call: TRBD1 (5 bases). The CDR3 spans 17 residues. Looked up from germline, CDR1 is SGHKS and CDR2 is YYEKEE (reference sequence). V dropped 3 bases and J dropped 0 bases, with 15 bases sitting between them. The CDR3 protein is CASSWGRSGTTNEKLFF. CDR3 sequence (DNA): TGTGCCAGCAGCTGGGGTCGGTCAGGGACAACTAATGAAAAACTGTTTTTT.

The chain recombines TRBV2 with TRBJ2-7, with D maybe TRBD2 (6 bases). Per the germline V gene, CDR1 is SNHLY and CDR2 is FYNNEI. V lost 6 bases to trimming and J lost 6 bases, with 18 bases between them. This CDR3 is built from 14 residues. CDR3 sequence: CASRRGTGWLEQYF. The CDR3 nucleotides are TGTGCCAGCAGACGCGGGACCGGCTGGCTCGAGCAGTACTTC.

This sequence joins TRBV6-5 and TRBJ1-3; D unclear. The CDR3 runs to 15 residues. V was shortened by 0 bases and J by 0 bases, with 6 bases between the two germline ends. Per germline, CDR1 MNHEY and CDR2 SVGAGI. CDR3 region: CASSYSRNSGNTIYF. The CDR3, as DNA: TGTGCCAGCAGTTACTCGAGGAACTCTGGAAACACCATATATTTT.

V is TRBV5-1 and J is TRBJ1-1; maybe TRBD1 (6 bases). The CDR3 sequence is 15 residues long. Germline V gene sequence: CDR1 SGHRS, CDR2 YFSETQ. Trimming stripped 4 bases from V and 6 bases from J, with 19 bases between. CDR3 amino acids: CASSTEGGWVAEAFF. CDR3 nucleotide sequence: TGCGCCAGCAGCACCGAGGGGGGTTGGGTGGCTGAAGCTTTCTTT.

A few counts support this clone. V usage is TRBV30 and J usage is TRBJ1-2; a weak D match, TRBD1 (5 bases). Deletions cut 1 base from V and 2 bases from J, with 5 bases between. CDR1 is GTSNPN and CDR2 is SVGIG in the germline V gene (reference sequence). The CDR3 has 12 amino acids. DNA for the CDR3: TGTGCCTGGAGTGGACAGAACTATGGCTACACCTTC. This gives the protein CAWSGQNYGYTF.

This chain links TRBV5-4 with TRBJ1-3, with TRBD1 matching 11 bases. The CDR3 spans 16 residues. V dropped 4 bases and J dropped 2; count of bases not matched to a gene: 5. Germline V CDR1 and CDR2: SGHNT, YYREEE (reference sequence). CDR3 sequence reads: CASSTGGQGAGNTIYF. The CDR3 nucleotides are TGTGCCAGCAGCACAGGGGGACAGGGGGCTGGAAACACCATATATTTT.

The gene calls are TRBV4-3 and TRBJ2-7; a weak D match, TRBD2 (6 bases). Germline V gene sequence: CDR1 LGHNA, CDR2 YSLEER. This CDR3 is built from 13 residues. V was trimmed by 3 bases and J by 7 bases, leaving 13 bases between them. The CDR3 DNA is TGCGCCAGCAGCCAGCGGGCCGGGGGAGAGCAGTACTTC. Translated: CASSQRAGGEQYF.

This clone has only a few counts. This sequence joins TRBV7-3 and TRBJ2-2; D remains ambiguous. CDR1 is SGHTA and CDR2 is FQGTGA in the germline V gene. V lost 2 bases and J 3 bases, leaving 1 base between the germline ends. CDR3 length equals 12 residues. The CDR3 reads CASSLDTGELFF. The CDR3 coding sequence is TGTGCCAGCAGCTTAGACACCGGGGAGCTGTTTTTT.

The V and J genes are TRBV19 and TRBJ2-2; D gene uncertain. Germline V gene sequence: CDR1 LNHDA, CDR2 SQIVND (reference sequence). V lost 6 bases to trimming and J lost 3 bases, with 11 bases between them. The CDR3 contains 14 residues. CDR3 sequence: CASRKAKDTGELFF. The CDR3 DNA reads TGTGCCAGTAGGAAGGCCAAGGACACCGGGGAGCTGTTTTTT.

The chain has TRBV28 and TRBJ2-1, with 7 nucleotides matching TRBD2. Looked up from germline, CDR1 is MDHEN and CDR2 is SYDVKM. CDR3 size: 15 residues. V was pared by 3 bases and J by 7 bases, with 9 bases of the junction left unmatched. CDR3 protein: CASSLREKSGNEQFF. The CDR3 nucleotides are TGTGCCAGCAGTTTGCGGGAGAAGAGTGGGAATGAGCAGTTCTTC.

DNA of the CDR3: TGTGCCAGCAGCCAATTCTCGACTAGCGGGTCTGCCAAAAACATTCAGTACTTC. This translates into CASSQFSTSGSAKNIQYF. J is TRBJ2-4 and V is TRBV3-1 (or the pseudogene TRBV3-2), with 10 bases lining up with TRBD2. CDR1 is LGHDT and CDR2 is YNNKEL in the germline V gene (reference sequence). J gave up 1 base and V 2 bases, and 8 bases lay outside the gene matches. The CDR3 loop spans 18 amino acids.

The V call is TRBV5-5, the J call TRBJ2-1; the match to TRBD2 covers 15 bases. Germline V lookup: CDR1 SGHKS, CDR2 YYEKEE (reference sequence). J gave up 5 bases and V 1 base, and 7 bases lay outside the gene matches. The CDR3 length is 18 residues. The CDR3 nucleotides read TGTGCCAGCAGCTTGCGGACTAGCGGGAGGGCCGTAAACAATGAGCAGTTCTTC. It codes for CASSLRTSGRAVNNEQFF.

The V and J genes are TRBV7-3 and TRBJ1-2; 8 bases line up with TRBD1. CDR1 and CDR2 (germline): SGHTA, FQGTGA. Trimming cost V 5 bases and J 4 bases; bases outside gene matches: 9. The length of the CDR3 is 15 residues. In DNA, the CDR3 is TGTGCCAGCAGCCCTGCTCAGGACAGGGTCTATGGCTACACCTTC. This codes for CASSPAQDRVYGYTF.

This clone was seen only a few times. The chain has TRBV4-3 and TRBJ2-2; tentative D call: TRBD1 (6 bases). Per the germline V gene, CDR1 is LGHNA and CDR2 is YSLEER. V was clipped by 4 bases and J by 5 bases, with 17 bases between them. This CDR3 region has 16 residues. This chain's CDR3 is CASSLGTTSGTGELFF. In DNA, the CDR3 is TGCGCCAGCAGCCTCGGGACAACCTCAGGGACCGGGGAGCTGTTTTTT.

The V call is TRBV27, the J call TRBJ1-6; no clear D. Germline lookup yields CDR1 MNHEY and CDR2 SMNVEV (reference sequence). The length of the CDR3 is 14 residues. The V end lost 5 bases, the J end lost 5 bases, and 10 bases lay between the germline ends. This CDR3 reads CASSGSWNNSPLHF. The CDR3 coding sequence is TGTGCCAGCAGTGGGTCCTGGAATAATTCACCCCTCCACTTT.

The chain links TRBV5-6 to TRBJ2-3, with D hard to call. The germline CDR1 and CDR2 sequences are SGHDT and YYEEEE. V was shortened by 5 bases and J by 2 bases, with 12 bases between the two germline ends. The CDR3 extends over 14 amino acids. CDR3 DNA sequence: TGTGCCAGCAGTAGAAGCGAAGCCACAGATACGCAGTATTTT. As protein: CASSRSEATDTQYF.

The rearrangement joins TRBV2 to TRBJ2-2; D gene ambiguous. The V gene lost 5 bases and the J gene lost 1 base, with 14 bases spanning the gap. CDR1 and CDR2 from the germline V gene are SNHLY and FYNNEI. The CDR3 is 16 amino acids. The CDR3 coding sequence is TGTGCCAGCAGTCAGACTTCTTCCTTGAACACCGGGGAGCTGTTTTTT. Its translation is CASSQTSSLNTGELFF.

The CDR3 sequence is CSVDRAQTPHYGYTF. CDR3 bases: TGCAGCGTTGATAGGGCCCAGACGCCTCACTATGGCTACACCTTC. The chain is built from TRBV29-1 and TRBJ1-2; D not certain. CDR1 is SQVTM and CDR2 is ANQGSEA in the germline V gene. This CDR3 has 15 residues. Trimming took off 3 bases at V and 3 bases at J, with 17 bases between the two ends.

To note about this clone: The junction shows a germline mismatch at one end, possibly a read error. The chain has TRBV18 and TRBJ2-3; D might be TRBD1 (5 bases). Germline assignment: CDR1 KGHSH and CDR2 LQKENI. The CDR3 has 16 residues. CDR3 nucleotides: TGTGCCAGTTCACCCAGGGTTGCACAACACACAGATACGCAGTATTTT. Residues: CASSPRVAQHTDTQYF.

V and J are TRBV5-6 and TRBJ2-5, with D hard to call. The germline V and J ends were trimmed by 4 bases and 5 bases, with 9 bases remaining between them. There are 12 residues in the CDR3. Germline CDR1 and CDR2: SGHDT and YYEEEE. The DNA of the CDR3 is TGTGCCAGCAGCCCGAGCCTGGAGACCCAGTACTTC. As protein: CASSPSLETQYF.

This sequence joins TRBV4-3 and TRBJ1-1; D uncertain. V lost 3 bases, J lost 2 bases, and 7 bases lay in between. This CDR3 spans 13 amino acids. From germline, CDR1 is LGHNA and CDR2 YSLEER. The CDR3 sequence is CASSQGSNTEAFF. The CDR3 region has the DNA TGCGCCAGCAGCCAGGGGTCTAACACTGAAGCTTTCTTT.

The J gene is TRBJ2-3, the V gene TRBV5-1; the D gene is possibly TRBD2 (6 bases). CDR1 and CDR2 from the germline V gene are SGHRS and YFSETQ. The CDR3 is 14 residues long. Trimming stripped 5 bases from V and 2 bases from J, with 12 bases between. CDR3 in DNA: TGCGCCAGCAGTTATAGCGGAGACACAGATACGCAGTATTTT. As protein: CASSYSGDTDTQYF.

This clone was observed a handful of times. This chain connects TRBV12-5 to TRBJ1-2, with D perhaps TRBD1 (5 bases). Germline V gene lookup returns CDR1 LGHNT and CDR2 FRNRAP. CDR3 length equals 13 residues. Trimming took off 7 bases at V and 4 bases at J, with 13 bases between the two ends. The CDR3 nucleotides are TGTGCTAGTGCTTTCGGGGGTGTCTATGGCTACACCTTC. This translates into CASAFGGVYGYTF.

The genes are TRBV7-2 and TRBJ1-5, with 7 bases that match TRBD1. The germline CDR1 and CDR2 sequences are SGHTA and FQGNSA. J lost 6 bases, V lost 0 bases, and 5 bases had no gene match. The CDR3 is 15 residues long. CDR3 residues: CASSLAGGRGQPQHF. The CDR3 bases are TGTGCCAGCAGCTTAGCAGGGGGCCGGGGTCAGCCCCAGCATTTT.

This clone has only one observation. The gene calls are TRBV5-1 and TRBJ2-6; TRBD1 aligns across 8 bases. This CDR3 has 16 amino acids. CDR1 is SGHRS and CDR2 is YFSETQ in the germline V gene. The V and J ends lost 7 bases and 0 bases, in that order; junction bases with no gene match: 6. As DNA, the CDR3 is TGCGCCAGCGCCCAGGGGGCCAACTCTGGGGCCAACGTCCTGACTTTC. Its translation is CASAQGANSGANVLTF.

This chain joins TRBV28 and TRBJ1-1; possible D gene TRBD1, 5 bases. CDR3 size: 13 residues. Looked up from germline, CDR1 is MDHEN and CDR2 is SYDVKM. The V end lost 2 bases, the J end lost 4 bases, and 8 bases lay between the germline ends. The CDR3 DNA is TGTGCCAGCAGTTTAGGGGGGATCACTGAAGCTTTCTTT. Encoded protein: CASSLGGITEAFF.

The chain joins TRBV4-2 to TRBJ2-2; 9 bases agree with TRBD2. V shed 1 base and J 2 bases; nucleotides not matched to a gene: 8. This CDR3 is 18 amino acids long. Germline V lookup: CDR1 LGHNA, CDR2 YNFKEQ. The CDR3 here is CASSQAPLAGSNTGELFF. CDR3 nucleotide sequence: TGTGCCAGCAGCCAAGCTCCGCTAGCGGGGTCCAACACCGGGGAGCTGTTTTTT.

This clone showed up many times. The V call is TRBV14, the J call TRBJ1-1, with a weak D call TRBD1 (5 bases). Trimming stripped 0 bases from V and 7 bases from J, with 12 bases between. This CDR3 has 14 amino acids. Germline V gene sequence: CDR1 SGHDN, CDR2 FVKESK. The CDR3 spells CASSQDWGTNEAFF. CDR3 sequence (DNA): TGTGCCAGCAGCCAAGATTGGGGCACCAATGAAGCTTTCTTT.